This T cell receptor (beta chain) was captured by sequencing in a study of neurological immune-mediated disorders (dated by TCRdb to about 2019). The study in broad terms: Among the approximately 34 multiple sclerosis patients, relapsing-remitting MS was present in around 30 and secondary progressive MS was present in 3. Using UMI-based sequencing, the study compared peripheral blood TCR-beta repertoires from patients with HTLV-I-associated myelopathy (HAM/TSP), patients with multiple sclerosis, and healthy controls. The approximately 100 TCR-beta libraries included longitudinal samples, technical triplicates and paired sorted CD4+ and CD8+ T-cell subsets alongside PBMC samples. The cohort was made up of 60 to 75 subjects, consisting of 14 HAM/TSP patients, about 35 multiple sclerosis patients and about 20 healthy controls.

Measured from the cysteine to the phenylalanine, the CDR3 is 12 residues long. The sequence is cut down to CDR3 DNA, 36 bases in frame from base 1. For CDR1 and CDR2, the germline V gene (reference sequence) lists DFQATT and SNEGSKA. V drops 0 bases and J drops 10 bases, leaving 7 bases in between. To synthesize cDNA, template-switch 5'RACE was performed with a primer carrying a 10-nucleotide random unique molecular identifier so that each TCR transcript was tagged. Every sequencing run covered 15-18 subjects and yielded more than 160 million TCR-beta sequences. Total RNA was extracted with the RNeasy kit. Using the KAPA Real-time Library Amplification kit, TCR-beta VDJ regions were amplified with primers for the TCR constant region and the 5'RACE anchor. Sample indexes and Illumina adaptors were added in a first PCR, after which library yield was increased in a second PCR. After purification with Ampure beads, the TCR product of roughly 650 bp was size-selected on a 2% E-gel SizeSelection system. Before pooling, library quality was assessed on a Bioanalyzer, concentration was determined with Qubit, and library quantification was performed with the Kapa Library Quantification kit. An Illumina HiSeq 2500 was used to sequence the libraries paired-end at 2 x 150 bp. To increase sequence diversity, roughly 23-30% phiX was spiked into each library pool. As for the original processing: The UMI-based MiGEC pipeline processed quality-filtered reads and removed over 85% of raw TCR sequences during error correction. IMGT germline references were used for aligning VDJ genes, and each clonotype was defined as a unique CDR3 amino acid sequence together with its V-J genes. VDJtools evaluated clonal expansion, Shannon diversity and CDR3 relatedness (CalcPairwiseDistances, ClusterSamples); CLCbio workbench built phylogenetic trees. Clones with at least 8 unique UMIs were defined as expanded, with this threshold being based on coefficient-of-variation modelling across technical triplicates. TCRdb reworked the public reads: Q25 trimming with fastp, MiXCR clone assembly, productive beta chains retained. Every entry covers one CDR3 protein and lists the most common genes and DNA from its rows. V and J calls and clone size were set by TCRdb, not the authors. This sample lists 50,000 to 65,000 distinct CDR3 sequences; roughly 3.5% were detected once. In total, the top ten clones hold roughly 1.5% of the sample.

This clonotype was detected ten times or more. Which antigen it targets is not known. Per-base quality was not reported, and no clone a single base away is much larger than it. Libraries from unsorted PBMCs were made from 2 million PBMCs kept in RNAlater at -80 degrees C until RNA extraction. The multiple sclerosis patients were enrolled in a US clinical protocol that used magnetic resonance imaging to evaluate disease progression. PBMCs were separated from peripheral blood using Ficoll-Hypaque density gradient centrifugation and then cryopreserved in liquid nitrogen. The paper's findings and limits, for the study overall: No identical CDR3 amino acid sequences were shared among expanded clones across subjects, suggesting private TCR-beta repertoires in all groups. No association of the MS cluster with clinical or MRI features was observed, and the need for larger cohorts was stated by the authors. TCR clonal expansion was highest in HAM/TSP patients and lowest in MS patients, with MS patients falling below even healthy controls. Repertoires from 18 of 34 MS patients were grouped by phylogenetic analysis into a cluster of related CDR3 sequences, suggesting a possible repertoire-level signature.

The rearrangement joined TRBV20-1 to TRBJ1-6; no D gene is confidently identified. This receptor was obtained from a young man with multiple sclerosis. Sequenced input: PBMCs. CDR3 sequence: CSARDGISPLHF. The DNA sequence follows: TGCAGTGCTAGAGATGGGATCTCACCCCTCCACTTT.